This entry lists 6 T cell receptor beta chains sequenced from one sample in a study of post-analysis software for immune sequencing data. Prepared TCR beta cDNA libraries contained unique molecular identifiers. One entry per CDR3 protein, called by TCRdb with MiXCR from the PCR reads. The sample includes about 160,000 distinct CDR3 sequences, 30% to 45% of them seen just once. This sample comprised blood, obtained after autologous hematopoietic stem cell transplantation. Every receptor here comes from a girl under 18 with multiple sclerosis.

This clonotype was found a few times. For the CDR3, the DNA is TGTGCCAGCAGTCCAGGGGGCGAGCAGTACTTC. Translated: CASSPGGEQYF. The rearrangement joins TRBV5-5 to TRBJ2-5, with TRBD1 matching over 7 bases. The better agreement between TRBJ2-7 and the DNA end casts doubt on the J call. This CDR3 region has 11 residues. Germline V gene sequence: CDR1 SGHKS, CDR2 YYEKEE (reference sequence).

The CDR3 loop reads CASSLEGQGYNSPLHF. The DNA of the CDR3 is TGTGCCAGCAGCTTAGAGGGACAGGGTTATAATTCACCCCTCCACTTT. V and J are TRBV7-8 and TRBJ1-6; 9 nucleotides match TRBD1. The V segment lost 1 base and the J segment 4 bases; nucleotides outside the gene matches: 2. The CDR3 runs to 16 residues. CDR1 and CDR2 (germline): SGHVS, FQNEAQ.

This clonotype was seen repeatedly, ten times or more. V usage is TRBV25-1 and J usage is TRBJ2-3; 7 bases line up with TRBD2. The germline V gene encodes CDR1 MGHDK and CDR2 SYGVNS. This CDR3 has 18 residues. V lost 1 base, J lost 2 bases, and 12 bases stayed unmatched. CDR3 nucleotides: TGTGCCAGCAGTGAATCGTCGTGGGCTAGCGGCCACACAGATACGCAGTATTTT. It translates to CASSESSWASGHTDTQYF.

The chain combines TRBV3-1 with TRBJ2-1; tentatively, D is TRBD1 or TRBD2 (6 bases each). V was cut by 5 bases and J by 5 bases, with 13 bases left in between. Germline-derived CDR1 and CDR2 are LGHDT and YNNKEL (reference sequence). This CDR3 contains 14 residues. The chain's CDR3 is CASSKARGDNEQFF. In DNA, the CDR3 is TGTGCCAGCAGCAAAGCGAGGGGGGACAATGAGCAGTTCTTC.

CDR3 nucleotide sequence: TGCGCCAGCAGTGTCAGCGGGTCTAGCACAGATACGCAGTATTTT. Its translation: CASSVSGSSTDTQYF. The gene calls are TRBV10-2 and TRBJ2-3, with D possibly matching TRBD2 (6 bases). There are 15 residues in the CDR3. Germline CDR1 is WSHSY and CDR2 is SAAADI. Trimming stripped 4 bases from V and 0 bases from J, with 11 bases between.

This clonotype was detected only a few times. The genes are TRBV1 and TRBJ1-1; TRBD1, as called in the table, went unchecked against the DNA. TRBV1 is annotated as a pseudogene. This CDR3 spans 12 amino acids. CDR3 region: CTNLGGGTEAFF. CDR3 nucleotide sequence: TGCACCAACTTAGGAGGGGGCACTGAAGCTTTCTTT.